This TCR beta chain was sequenced for a study of shared clonotypes between healthy human individuals (dated by TCRdb to about 2020). Notes on the research overall: The cohort comprised a couple of women and a few men aged 18 to 49 years. To increase sequencing depth and limit assay-specific biases, different laboratories used diverse techniques to prepare libraries and sequence TCR repertoires. To estimate repertoire size and how much clonotypes are shared between individuals, the study performed deep sequencing of blood TCR repertoires from about 5 healthy adults. Per donor, three plates each were used for CD4 naive and CD4 memory, two for CD8 naive, and one for CD8 memory. Leukapheresis yielded between about 0.85 and 9 billion PBMCs per donor. General findings and caveats noted by the study authors: The small number of donors limited the genetic and exposure-history diversity represented. Only blood was sampled, and tissue TCR repertoires likely differ from those in blood. Based on pairwise subsampling, the degree of clonotype sharing among donors was expected to be affected by sequencing depth. Naive subsets generally had larger estimated clonotype richness than memory subsets. Higher generation probabilities were observed for clonotypes shared by all four sorted-subset donors than for non-shared clonotypes. Across a few donors, around 5% of naive CD4, around 3.3% of naive CD8, under 2.5% of memory CD4, and over 0.35% of memory CD8 clonotypes were shared. Incomplete sequencing was indicated by rarefaction of sorted-subset datasets, despite the large sequencing depth.

Note on this clone: Its antigen is unknown. Base qualities are not at hand, and no much larger clone is one base apart.

Donors were healthy HIV-negative adults with no recently reported acute infections or vaccinations. Every donor was a Caucasian adult living in Nashville, Tennessee, USA. CD8 memory samples consisted of magnetically selected CD45RO+ cells combined with CCR7-negative CD45RA+ effector memory (TemRA) cells. After blood collection by leukapheresis, PBMCs were isolated using Ficoll-Histopaque density gradient centrifugation and then cryopreserved in the vapor phase of liquid nitrogen. Purity and quantity of every magnetically sorted T cell population were checked by analytical flow cytometry. Genomic DNA was isolated from each sorted fraction and quantified by UV absorbance on a Nanodrop 2000c. The CDR1 and CDR2 encoded by the germline V gene are SGHTA and FQGNSA. Measured from the cysteine to the phenylalanine, the CDR3 is 16 residues long. Left in the record is the CDR3 DNA by itself, 48 bases read in frame from the first base. Trimming leaves V shorter by 5 bases and J shorter by 2 bases, with the junction holding 8 bases beyond the gene matches.

TCR CDR3 regions were amplified from genomic DNA by multiplex PCR using the deep immunoSEQ assay. For each cell subset, the extracted genomic DNA was distributed evenly across all wells of several immunoSEQ 96-well plates, and each plate served as one replicate. For sorted subsets, each replicate PCR was loaded with 200 ng genomic DNA, equivalent to 25,000 to 35,000 T cell genomes. Purified libraries were quantified with a Qubit 3.0 fluorometer, sized on a Bioanalyzer 2100, and re-quantified with the KAPA Library Quantification kit. A separate single-read 150-cycle Illumina NextSeq 550 flow cell was used to sequence each immunoSEQ 96-well plate. The authors' analysis ran thus. Because the immunoSEQ output included only junctional sequences and no quality scores, the filtering could not be the same as the filtering used for full-length reads. Sequences were annotated with PyIR, a Python wrapper for IgBLAST v1.9, using IMGT germline references to assign V/J genes and CDR3. Any read was removed if the V/J assignment was weak (E-value above 1e-6), the CDR3 was missing, or the read contained stop codons, out-of-frame junctions, or ambiguous translated residues. A V3J clonotype was defined by an identical inferred V gene, J gene, and CDR3 amino acid sequence. Percentage overlap between repertoires was computed as shared unique clonotypes divided by the size of the smaller repertoire. Repertoire richness was assessed with RTK rarefaction, the Chao1 estimator, and Recon v2.1 estimates of unobserved clonotypes. OLGA was used to compute generation probabilities for all TCRbeta clonotypes that the gDNA method yielded from a few donors. TCRdb limited this immuneACCESS table to in-frame rearrangements with V and J called. A share of clones is missing; checked studies link under half to unresolved V genes, and the rest is unexplained. The DNA gave D and trimming, while V, J and clone size come from that table. The sample has about 380,000 clones on record, approximately 96% of them singletons. The leading ten clones occupy about 0.32% of the sample.

The chain joins TRBV7-2 to TRBJ2-7; 11 middle bases align to TRBD2. The TCR sequence derives from a young man in good health. Sequences were obtained from memory CD8+ T cells sorted from blood. According to the study, the label for this sample's cell subset or site signals: CD45RO+ cells pooled with CCR7-negative TemRA cells. CDR3 loop: CASSPRGLAGTYEQYF. The DNA sequence follows: TGTGCCAGCAGCCCCCGCGGACTAGCGGGTACCTACGAGCAGTACTTC.